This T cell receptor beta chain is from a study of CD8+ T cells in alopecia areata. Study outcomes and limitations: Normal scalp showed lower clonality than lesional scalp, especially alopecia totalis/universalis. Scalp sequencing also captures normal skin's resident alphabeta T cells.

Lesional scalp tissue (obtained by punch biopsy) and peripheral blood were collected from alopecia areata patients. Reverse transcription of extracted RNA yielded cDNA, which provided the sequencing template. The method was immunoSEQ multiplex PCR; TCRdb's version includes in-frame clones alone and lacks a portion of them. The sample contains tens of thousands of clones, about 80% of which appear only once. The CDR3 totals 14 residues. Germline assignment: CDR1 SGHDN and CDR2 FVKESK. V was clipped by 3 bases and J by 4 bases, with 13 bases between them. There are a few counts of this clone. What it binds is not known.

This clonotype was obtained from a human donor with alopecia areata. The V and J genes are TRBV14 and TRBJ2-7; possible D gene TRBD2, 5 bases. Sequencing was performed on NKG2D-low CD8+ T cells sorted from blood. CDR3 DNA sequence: TGTGCCAGCAGCCATACAAACCGGGGATACGAGCAGTACTTC. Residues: CASSHTNRGYEQYF. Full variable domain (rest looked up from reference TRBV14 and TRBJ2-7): EAGVTQFPSHSVIEKGQTVTLRCDPISGHDNLYWYRRVMGKEIKFLLHFVKESKQDESGMPNNRFLAERTGGTYSTLKVQPAELEDSGVYFCASSHTNRGYEQYFGPGTRLTVT.